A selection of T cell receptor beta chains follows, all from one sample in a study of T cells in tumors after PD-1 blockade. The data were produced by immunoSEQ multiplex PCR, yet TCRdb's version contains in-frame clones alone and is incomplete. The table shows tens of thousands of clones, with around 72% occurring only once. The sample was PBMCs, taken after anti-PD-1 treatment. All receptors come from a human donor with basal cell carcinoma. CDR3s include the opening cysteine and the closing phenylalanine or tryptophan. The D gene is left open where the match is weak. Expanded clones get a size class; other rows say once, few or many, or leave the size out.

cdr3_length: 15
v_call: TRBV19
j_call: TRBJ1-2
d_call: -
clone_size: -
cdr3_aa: CASREQTGVNYGYTF

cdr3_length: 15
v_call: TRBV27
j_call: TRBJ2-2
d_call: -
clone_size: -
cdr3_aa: CASSLEQGFGGELFF

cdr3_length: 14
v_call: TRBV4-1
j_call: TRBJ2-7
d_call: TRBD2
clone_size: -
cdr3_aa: CASSPRTSGDEQYF

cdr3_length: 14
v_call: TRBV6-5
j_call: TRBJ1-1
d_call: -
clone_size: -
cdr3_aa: CASRTTALFTEAFF

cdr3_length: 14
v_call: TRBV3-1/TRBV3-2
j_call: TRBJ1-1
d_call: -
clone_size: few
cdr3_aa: CASSQTDQNTEAFF

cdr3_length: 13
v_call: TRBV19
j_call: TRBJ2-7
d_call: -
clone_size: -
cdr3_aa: CASSPNFSYEQYF

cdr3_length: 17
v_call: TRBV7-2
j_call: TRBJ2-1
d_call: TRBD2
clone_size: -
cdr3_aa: CASSTKTGTSRYNEQFF

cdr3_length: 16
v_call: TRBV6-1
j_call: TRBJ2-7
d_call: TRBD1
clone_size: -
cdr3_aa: CASSEASRGRYYEQYF

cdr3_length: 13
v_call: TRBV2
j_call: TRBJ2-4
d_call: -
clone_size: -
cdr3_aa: CASSEGLYDIQYF

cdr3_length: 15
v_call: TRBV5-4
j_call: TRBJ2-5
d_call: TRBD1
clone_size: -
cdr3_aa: CASSLGTGVPETQYF

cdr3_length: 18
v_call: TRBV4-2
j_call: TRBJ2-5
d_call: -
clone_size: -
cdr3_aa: CASSQGIAPSGDVETQYF

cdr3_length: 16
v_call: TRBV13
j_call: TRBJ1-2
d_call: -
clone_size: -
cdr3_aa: CASSLGLISAAYGYTF

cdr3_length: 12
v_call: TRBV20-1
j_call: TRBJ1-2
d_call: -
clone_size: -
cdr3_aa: CSASRGADGYTF

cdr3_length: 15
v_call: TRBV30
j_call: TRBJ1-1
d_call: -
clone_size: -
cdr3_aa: CAWTPSFWGNTEAFF

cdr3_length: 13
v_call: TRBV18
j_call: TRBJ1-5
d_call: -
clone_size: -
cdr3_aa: CASSGDQNQPQHF

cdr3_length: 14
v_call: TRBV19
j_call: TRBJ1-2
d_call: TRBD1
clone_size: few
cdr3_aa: CASSLTGGDYGYTF

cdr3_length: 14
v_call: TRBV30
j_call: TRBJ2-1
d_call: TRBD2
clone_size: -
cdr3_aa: CAWSSERGWNEQFF

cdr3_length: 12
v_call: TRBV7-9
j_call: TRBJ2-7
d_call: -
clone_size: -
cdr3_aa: CASSPTETEQYF

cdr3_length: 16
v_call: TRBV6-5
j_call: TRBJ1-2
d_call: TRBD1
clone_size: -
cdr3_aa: CASSYSTGQGENGYTF

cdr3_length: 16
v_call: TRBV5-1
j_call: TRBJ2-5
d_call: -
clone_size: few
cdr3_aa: CASSLENSATAETQYF

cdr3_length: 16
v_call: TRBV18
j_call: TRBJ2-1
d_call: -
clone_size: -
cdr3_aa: CASSDRDRSSYNEQFF

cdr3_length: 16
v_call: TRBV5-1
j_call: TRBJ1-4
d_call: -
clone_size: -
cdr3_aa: CASSLTRGLEGEKLFF

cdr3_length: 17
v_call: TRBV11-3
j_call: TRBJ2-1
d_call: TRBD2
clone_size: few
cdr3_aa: CASSLDGPSGGGNEQFF

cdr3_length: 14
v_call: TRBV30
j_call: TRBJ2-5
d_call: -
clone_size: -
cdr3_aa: CAWSSGVGGETQYF

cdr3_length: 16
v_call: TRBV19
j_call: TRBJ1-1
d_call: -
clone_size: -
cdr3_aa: CASRVDGLQLNTEAFF

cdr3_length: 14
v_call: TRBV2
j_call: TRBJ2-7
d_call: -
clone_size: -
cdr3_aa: CASSEQGPRYEQYF

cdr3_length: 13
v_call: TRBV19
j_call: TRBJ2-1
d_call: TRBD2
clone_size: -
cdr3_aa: CASTSGGAPEQFF

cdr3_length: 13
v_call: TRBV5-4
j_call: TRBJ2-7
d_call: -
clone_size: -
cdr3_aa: CASSPTSSYEQYF

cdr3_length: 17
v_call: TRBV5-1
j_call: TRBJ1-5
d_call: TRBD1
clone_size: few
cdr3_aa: CASSRDQGARDNQPQHF

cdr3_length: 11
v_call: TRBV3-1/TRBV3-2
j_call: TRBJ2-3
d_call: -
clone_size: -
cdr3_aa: CASSRGDTQYF

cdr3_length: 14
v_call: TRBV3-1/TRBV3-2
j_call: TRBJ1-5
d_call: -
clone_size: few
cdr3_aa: CASSQGSGNQPQHF

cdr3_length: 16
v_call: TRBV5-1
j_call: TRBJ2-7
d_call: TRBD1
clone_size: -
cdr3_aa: CASSLNRGRTAEKQYF

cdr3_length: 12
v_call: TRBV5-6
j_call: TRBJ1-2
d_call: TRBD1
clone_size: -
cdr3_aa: CASSAGTGGYTF

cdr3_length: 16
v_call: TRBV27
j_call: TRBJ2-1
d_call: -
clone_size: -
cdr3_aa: CASSLSAVSSYNEQFF

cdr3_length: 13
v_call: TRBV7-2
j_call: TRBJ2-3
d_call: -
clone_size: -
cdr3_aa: CASSILVYDTQYF

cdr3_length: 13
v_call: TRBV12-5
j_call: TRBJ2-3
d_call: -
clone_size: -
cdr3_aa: CASGPTSTDTQYF

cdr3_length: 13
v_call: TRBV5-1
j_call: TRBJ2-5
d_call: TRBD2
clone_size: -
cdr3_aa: CASSDTGTKTQYF

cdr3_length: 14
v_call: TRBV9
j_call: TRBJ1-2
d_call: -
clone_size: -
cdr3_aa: CASSVATRGDGYTF

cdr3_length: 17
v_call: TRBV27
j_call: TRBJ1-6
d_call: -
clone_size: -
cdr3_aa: CASSFSGTSSYNSPLHF

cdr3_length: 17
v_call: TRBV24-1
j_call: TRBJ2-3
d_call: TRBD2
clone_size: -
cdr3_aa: CATSDFTSGGATDTQYF

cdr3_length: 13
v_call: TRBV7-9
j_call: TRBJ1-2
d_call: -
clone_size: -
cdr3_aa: CASSPGPVYGYTF

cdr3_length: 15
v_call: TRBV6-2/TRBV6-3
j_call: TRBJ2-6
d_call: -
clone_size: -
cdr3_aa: CASSYSRAGANVLTF

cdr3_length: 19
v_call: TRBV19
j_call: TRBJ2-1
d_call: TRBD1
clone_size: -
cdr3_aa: CASSIDPPGQGNLPSEQFF

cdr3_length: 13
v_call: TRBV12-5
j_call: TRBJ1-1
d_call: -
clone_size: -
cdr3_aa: CASGLRENTEAFF

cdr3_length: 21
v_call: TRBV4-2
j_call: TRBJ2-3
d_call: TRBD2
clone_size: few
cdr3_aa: CASSQDTWGLAGLGDTDTQYF